This TCR beta chain was profiled in a study of OX40 agonist ivuxolimab in advanced cancers. Trimming pared 2 bases from V and 4 bases from J, leaving 14 bases between. The CDR3 length is 15 residues. Per the germline V gene, CDR1 is MNHEY and CDR2 is SVGAGI. TCRdb keeps only in-frame clones here, not all; method: immunoSEQ multiplex PCR. This table holds some 49,000 clones, around nine tenths found once. This clonotype was sampled from an adult with an advanced solid tumor such as melanoma, head and neck, liver or kidney cancer. Sequenced here: CD4+ or CD8+ T cells sorted from blood, sampled in a trial of the OX40 agonist ivuxolimab. The chain joins TRBV6-5 to TRBJ1-2; the D is unclear. The CDR3, as DNA: TGTGCCAGCAGTTACGACGGCCAGGATATCTATGGCTACACCTTC. Residues: CASSYDGQDIYGYTF.